This entry lists 21 T cell receptor beta chains sequenced from one sample in a study of cytomegalovirus exposure and HLA in healthy donors. The PCR had 60 Vbeta and 13 Jbeta primers. The repertoire was sequenced with immunoSEQ multiplex PCR; TCRdb's copy has only in-frame clones and lacks some. This sample has 95,000 to 150,000 clones, with about 70% found just once. Sequenced: PBMCs. Every receptor here comes from a middle-aged woman in good health and CMV-seronegative.

As concerns this clone: The same CDR3 also results from other DNA sequences found in this sample. The chain is built from TRBV9 and TRBJ2-1; tentatively, D is TRBD2 (5 bases). The V gene's germline CDR1 is SGDLS and CDR2 YYNGEE. The CDR3 runs to 12 residues. Trimming stripped 0 bases from V and 7 bases from J, with 5 bases between. DNA of the CDR3: TGTGCCAGCAGCGTAGCGGGGAATGAGCAGTTCTTC. This translates into CASSVAGNEQFF.

The chain recombines TRBV9 with TRBJ1-1; 10 nucleotides agree with TRBD1. Germline values: CDR1 SGDLS, CDR2 YYNGEE. The junction had 0 bases not matched to a gene; V was cut back by 3 bases and J by 4 bases. The CDR3 runs to 13 residues. The CDR3 bases are TGTGCCAGCAGCGGACAGGGGGCCACTGAAGCTTTCTTT. As protein: CASSGQGATEAFF.

The chain combines TRBV7-2 with TRBJ2-7; 9 bases line up with TRBD2. Germline CDR1 reads SGHTA; CDR2 reads FQGNSA. The CDR3 runs to 14 residues. V lost 6 bases to trimming and J lost 6 bases; unmatched junction nucleotides: 9. CDR3 sequence (DNA): TGTGCCAGCAGAGAGGGACTAGCTGTGTCCGAGCAGTACTTC. Protein product: CASREGLAVSEQYF.

V usage is TRBV20-1 and J usage is TRBJ1-2; D is unresolved. The CDR3 sequence is 11 residues long. Germline V CDR1 and CDR2: DFQATT, SNEGSKA (reference sequence). The V end lost 6 bases, the J end lost 5 bases, and 10 bases lay between the germline ends. CDR3 sequence (DNA): TGCAGTGCAGCGGATAGTTATGGCTACACCTTC. Translation: CSAADSYGYTF.

The rearrangement links TRBV7-8 to TRBJ1-1, with a weak D call TRBD1 (5 bases). CDR3 length: 15 amino acids. Trimming pared 5 bases from V and 4 bases from J, leaving 17 bases between. Germline CDR1 and CDR2: SGHVS and FQNEAQ. The DNA of the CDR3 is TGTGCCAGCAGCACCCGACAGACTGCACCCACTGAAGCTTTCTTT. Its translation is CASSTRQTAPTEAFF.

The chain is built from TRBV12-5 and TRBJ2-1, with D possibly matching TRBD1 (6 bases). Germline V gives CDR1 LGHNT, CDR2 FRNRAP. Trimming removed 5 bases from V and 7 bases from J, with 24 bases in between. The CDR3 sequence is 17 residues long. The CDR3 sequence is CASGHKKGHPQRNEQFF. The CDR3, as DNA: TGTGCTAGTGGTCACAAAAAGGGACACCCTCAAAGGAATGAGCAGTTCTTC.

The genes are TRBV7-2 and TRBJ1-6; D not certain. The CDR3 is 15 residues long. Trimming left V 4 bases short and J 5 bases short, with 12 bases between. Germline V gene sequence: CDR1 SGHTA, CDR2 FQGNSA. CDR3 coding DNA: TGTGCCAGCAGCTCTCGGACCGGGAATAATTCACCCCTCCACTTT. Encoded protein: CASSSRTGNNSPLHF.

This sequence joins TRBV18 and TRBJ2-1; TRBD2 agrees at 8 bases. J was trimmed by 3 bases and V by 3 bases; bases with no gene match: 10. The germline CDR1 and CDR2 sequences are KGHSH and LQKENI. The CDR3 spans 17 residues. The CDR3 bases are TGTGCCAGCTCACCGCTCTTAGGGACTAGAGTCTACAATGAGCAGTTCTTC. It yields the protein CASSPLLGTRVYNEQFF. Full variable domain (outside the CDR3, taken from reference TRBV18 and TRBJ2-1): NAGVMQNPRHLVRRRGQEARLRCSPMKGHSHVYWYRQLPEEGLKFMVYLQKENIIDESGMPKERFSAEFPKEGPSILRIQQVVRGDSAAYFCASSPLLGTRVYNEQFFGPGTRLTVL.

This chain links TRBV2 with TRBJ2-7, with a possible D match to TRBD2 (5 bases). The CDR3 totals 13 residues. Germline values: CDR1 SNHLY, CDR2 FYNNEI. The ends were cut back, 2 bases at V and 7 bases at J, with 12 bases in the middle. For the CDR3, the DNA is TGTGCCAGCAGTGAATCCAAATCGGGGGAGCAGTACTTC. This codes for CASSESKSGEQYF.

The rearrangement joins TRBV27 to TRBJ1-2, with D possibly TRBD1 on 6 matching bases. The CDR3 spans 16 residues. The germline CDR1 and CDR2 sequences are MNHEY and SMNVEV (reference sequence). Deletions cut 3 bases from V and 7 bases from J, with 21 bases between. CDR3 DNA sequence: TGTGCCAGCAGTTTCCGGGTCGGACAGTCAACTCTTGGCTACACCTTC. As protein: CASSFRVGQSTLGYTF.

This clone has a handful of counts. The V and J genes are TRBV10-3 and TRBJ2-3; 11 positions agree with TRBD2. V lost 10 bases to trimming and J lost 5 bases; unmatched junction nucleotides: 11. The CDR3 is 15 amino acids. The germline CDR1 and CDR2 sequences are ENHRY and SYGVKD. Written as DNA, the CDR3 is TGTGCCACCCAGGGGCTCGGACTAGCGGGAGATACGCAGTATTTT. This encodes CATQGLGLAGDTQYF.

This chain links TRBV9 with TRBJ2-1; a possible D gene is TRBD1 (6 bases). The V gene's germline CDR1 is SGDLS and CDR2 YYNGEE. The V gene lost 3 bases and the J gene lost 6 bases, with 16 bases spanning the gap. The CDR3 is made up of 15 amino acids. In DNA form, the CDR3 reads TGTGCCAGCAGCGGAGGGGGATTAGGGGGCAATGAGCAGTTCTTC. Protein: CASSGGGLGGNEQFF.

This chain uses TRBV7-2 with TRBJ2-1; D is possibly TRBD2 (6 bases). The CDR3 spans 15 residues. Germline V lookup: CDR1 SGHTA, CDR2 FQGNSA. V was clipped by 3 bases and J by 4 bases, with 13 bases between them. The CDR3 reads CASSFWTNWYNEQFF. The CDR3 DNA sequence: TGTGCCAGCAGCTTTTGGACTAATTGGTACAATGAGCAGTTCTTC.

The rearrangement joins TRBV9 to TRBJ2-2, with D tentatively TRBD2 (5 bases). The germline V gene has CDR1 SGDLS and CDR2 YYNGEE. This CDR3 has 15 amino acids. Trimming removed 1 base from V and 4 bases from J, with 11 bases in between. CDR3 in amino acids: CASSVSGSPTGELFF. CDR3 nucleotides: TGTGCCAGCAGCGTATCGGGAAGTCCCACCGGGGAGCTGTTTTTT. The full variable domain, completed using reference TRBV9 and TRBJ2-2, is DSGVTQTPKHLITATGQRVTLRCSPRSGDLSVYWYQQSLDQGLQFLIQYYNGEERAKGNILERFSAQQFPDLHSELNLSSLELGDSALYFCASSVSGSPTGELFFGEGSRLTVL.

The chain has TRBV28 and TRBJ1-2; 10 bases are shared with TRBD1. Germline CDR1 reads MDHEN; CDR2 reads SYDVKM. The CDR3 runs 15 residues. The V segment lost 3 bases and the J segment 6 bases; nucleotides outside the gene matches: 7. In DNA, the CDR3 is TGTGCCAGCAGTTTCATAAGGACAGGGGGTAATGGCTACACCTTC. Amino acid sequence: CASSFIRTGGNGYTF.

This chain links TRBV7-2 with TRBJ2-3, with 9 bases aligning to TRBD2. V trimming: 7 bases; J trimming: 1 base; junction bases outside the gene matches: 9. CDR3 size: 16 residues. Germline V CDR1 and CDR2: SGHTA, FQGNSA. CDR3 sequence: CASTTRGGGGTDTQYF. CDR3 sequence (DNA): TGTGCCAGCACCACGAGGGGCGGGGGGGGCACAGATACGCAGTATTTT. Full variable domain (rest looked up from reference TRBV7-2 and TRBJ2-3): GAGVSQSPSNKVTEKGKDVELRCDPISGHTALYWYRQSLGQGLEFLIYFQGNSAPDKSGLPSDRFSAERTGGSVSTLTIQRTQQEDSAVYLCASTTRGGGGTDTQYFGPGTRLTVL.

The chain couples TRBV4-1 to TRBJ2-5, with D tentatively TRBD2 (6 bases). This CDR3 spans 14 amino acids. Germline V CDR1 and CDR2: MGHRA, YSYEKL. The V end lost 1 base, the J end lost 2 bases, and 8 bases lay between the germline ends. CDR3 DNA sequence: TGCGCCAGCAGCCAAGGACTAGGGCAAGAGACCCAGTACTTC. As protein: CASSQGLGQETQYF.

V and J are TRBV10-1 and TRBJ1-1; 8 bases align to TRBD1. This CDR3 has 20 residues. The trim removed 0 bases at V and 0 bases at J, leaving 15 bases unmatched. Germline CDR1 reads WNHNN; CDR2 reads SYGVQD (reference sequence). This chain's CDR3 is CASSESTGVLAEYMNTEAFF. CDR3 nucleotide sequence: TGCGCCAGCAGTGAGTCGACAGGGGTCCTGGCGGAATACATGAACACTGAAGCTTTCTTT.

The gene calls are TRBV10-3 and TRBJ2-2; D unresolved. Germline CDR1 and CDR2: ENHRY and SYGVKD. The CDR3 is 16 residues long. The V and J ends lost 2 bases and 1 base respectively, with 11 bases between them. The CDR3 spells CAISEHGAKNTGELFF. The CDR3 coding sequence is TGTGCCATCAGTGAGCACGGAGCTAAGAACACCGGGGAGCTGTTTTTT.

This chain connects TRBV19 to TRBJ2-7, with 9 bases matching TRBD1. V was pared by 6 bases and J by 5 bases, with 5 bases of the junction left unmatched. This CDR3 comprises 13 residues. CDR1 and CDR2 from the germline V gene are LNHDA and SQIVND (reference sequence). This CDR3 reads CASRGQGFDEQYF. The CDR3, as DNA: TGTGCCAGTAGGGGACAGGGCTTCGACGAGCAGTACTTC.

This clone was found a few times. The V call is TRBV28, the J call TRBJ2-7; 10 nucleotides align to TRBD2. Germline V gene data show CDR1 as MDHEN and CDR2 as SYDVKM. The CDR3 is made up of 15 amino acids. Trimming removed 6 bases from V and 7 bases from J; junction bases left unmatched: 12. CDR3 sequence (DNA): TGTGCCAGCAGGGCGGGGGTGGCTAGCGGGAGTGAGCAGTACTTC. This gives the protein CASRAGVASGSEQYF.